This T cell receptor (beta chain) came from a study of identical twins. CDR1 is MNHNS and CDR2 is SASEGT in the germline V gene. V was pared by 8 bases and J by 7 bases, with 15 bases between. This CDR3 is built from 12 residues. TCRdb reprocessed the 5' RACE reads with MiXCR, giving one entry per CDR3 protein. The table lists 1,800,000 or so distinct CDR3 sequences, about 30% of them singletons. This clonotype was seen more than once but under ten times. What it recognizes is unknown. Study observations and caveats: Invariant populations such as MAIT and iNKT cells could partly muddle zero-insertion analyses.

The sequence was collected from a newborn girl in good health. Sequenced material: cord blood. This chain joins TRBV6-1 and TRBJ2-7; perhaps TRBD2 as D (6 bases). The CDR3 DNA is TGTGCCAGCGGGGGACTCCACAATGAGCAGTACTTC. Protein: CASGGLHNEQYF.